The 32 T cell receptor beta chains below come from one sample, sequenced in a study of shared clonotypes between healthy human individuals (dated by TCRdb to about 2020). CD8 naive samples were obtained by positive selection for CCR7 among CD45RO-negative cells, yielding a CD45RA+CCR7+ population from which TemRA cells were excluded. Receptors were amplified or captured by the immunoSEQ multiplex PCR assay. Drawn from immuneACCESS, this table holds only the in-frame rearrangements with V and J called that TCRdb kept. Clones are partly lost; checked studies trace under half to an unresolved V gene and leave the rest unexplained. The table for this sample lists some 2 million clones; roughly 95% of them were counted only once. Approximately 1.2% of the sample is in the top ten clones. Sequenced: naive CD8+ T cells sorted from blood. The label giving this sample's cell subset or site can be read as: CD45RA+CCR7+. These receptors were obtained from a man aged 18 to 29 in good health.

This chain joins TRBV28 and TRBJ2-7, with a possible D match to TRBD1 (6 bases). Looked up from germline, CDR1 is MDHEN and CDR2 is SYDVKM. The CDR3 consists of 16 residues. The ends were cut back, 8 bases at V and 0 bases at J, with 20 bases in the middle. The CDR3 protein is CASAAGVFSRSYEQYF. DNA for the CDR3: TGTGCCAGCGCAGCAGGGGTTTTTTCCCGCTCCTACGAGCAGTACTTC.

The rearrangement links TRBV28 to TRBJ2-1; 7 nucleotides align to TRBD2. CDR3 size: 15 residues. Germline CDR1 and CDR2: MDHEN and SYDVKM. V lost 4 bases, J lost 1 base, and 4 bases stayed unmatched. CDR3 nucleotide sequence: TGTGCCAGCAGTTCCCTAGCGGCATCCTACAATGAGCAGTTCTTC. This codes for CASSSLAASYNEQFF.

The chain recombines TRBV7-8 with TRBJ1-1, with D perhaps matching TRBD1 (5 bases). V gave up 6 bases and J gave up 1 base, with 15 bases separating them. CDR1 and CDR2 from the germline V gene are SGHVS and FQNEAQ. The CDR3 consists of 15 residues. The CDR3 DNA follows: TGTGCCAGCAGTAGCTACGACAGTGAGAACACTGAAGCTTTCTTT. Translating it yields CASSSYDSENTEAFF.

This rearrangement joins TRBV4-1 to TRBJ1-1; 7 positions agree with TRBD1. The CDR3 contains 16 residues. The junction had 8 bases not matched to a gene; V was cut back by 0 bases and J by 4 bases. Germline V CDR1 and CDR2: MGHRA, YSYEKL. The CDR3 spells CASSQDTATGSTEAFF. CDR3 DNA: TGCGCCAGCAGCCAAGACACAGCGACAGGGTCCACTGAAGCTTTCTTT.

This clone was recorded a few times. The chain uses TRBV27 and TRBJ1-6, with 7 bases fitting TRBD1. Trimming cost V 2 bases and J 9 bases; bases outside gene matches: 4. This CDR3 has 14 amino acids. In germline, CDR1 is MNHEY, CDR2 SMNVEV (reference sequence). The CDR3 DNA reads TGTGCCAGCAGTTTAATACAGGGGAGTTCACCCCTCCACTTT. This encodes CASSLIQGSSPLHF.

Remarks on this clone: Other DNA sequences in this sample translate to the same CDR3. J is TRBJ2-7 and V is TRBV2, with 11 bases matching TRBD1. This CDR3 comprises 15 residues. Per the germline V gene, CDR1 is SNHLY and CDR2 is FYNNEI. Unmatched junction bases numbered 1, after V lost 1 base and J lost 2 bases. CDR3 protein: CASSEGGQGAYEQYF. CDR3 bases: TGTGCCAGCAGTGAAGGGGGACAGGGGGCCTACGAGCAGTACTTC.

The chain employs TRBV6-6 and TRBJ1-2, with D perhaps TRBD1 (6 bases). V was pared by 10 bases and J by 8 bases, with 17 bases between. The CDR3 runs to 12 residues. CDR1 and CDR2 (germline): MNHNY, SVGAGI (reference sequence). The CDR3 region is CATEGGPWGYTF. The CDR3 DNA follows: TGTGCCACCGAAGGGGGGCCATGGGGCTACACCTTC.

This clone was detected once. This chain links TRBV6-5 with TRBJ2-7; D could derive from TRBD1 or TRBD2 (5 bases each). CDR3 size: 16 residues. V was shortened by 2 bases and J by 0 bases, with 14 bases between the two germline ends. CDR1 is MNHEY and CDR2 is SVGAGI in the germline V gene. The CDR3 DNA is TGTGCCAGCAGTTACGGTGGCGCAGGGAGCTCCTACGAGCAGTACTTC. Translation: CASSYGGAGSSYEQYF.

The rearrangement uses TRBV28 and TRBJ2-7, with a tentative D call TRBD1 (5 bases). The V and J ends lost 6 bases and 2 bases respectively, with 8 bases between them. This CDR3 is 12 amino acids long. Germline lookup yields CDR1 MDHEN and CDR2 SYDVKM. CDR3 nucleotides: TGTGCCAGCAGCACGACAGCCTACGAGCAGTACTTC. Translating it yields CASSTTAYEQYF.

This chain connects TRBV30 to TRBJ2-3; 9 bases agree with TRBD1. V shed 7 bases, J shed 3 bases, and the junction held 8 bases outside the gene matches. Germline-derived CDR1 and CDR2 are GTSNPN and SVGIG (reference sequence). This CDR3 is 14 amino acids long. CDR3 amino acids: CASWTGVETDTQYF. In DNA form, the CDR3 reads TGTGCCTCTTGGACAGGGGTTGAGACAGATACGCAGTATTTT.

A word on this clone: Other nucleotide sequences from this sample produce the same CDR3. The V call is TRBV7-9, the J call TRBJ2-5; possibly TRBD1 or TRBD2 for D (5 bases each). The V and J ends lost 5 bases and 5 bases respectively, with 12 bases between them. Germline V gene data show CDR1 as SEHNR and CDR2 as FQNEAQ (reference sequence). CDR3 length: 13 amino acids. The CDR3 DNA is TGTGCCAGCAGCCCCCCTGAGGGGGAGACCCAGTACTTC. As protein: CASSPPEGETQYF.

This sequence joins TRBV11-2 and TRBJ2-1; 8 bases match TRBD1. CDR3 length equals 16 residues. Per germline, CDR1 SGHAT and CDR2 FQNNGV. Trimming removed 1 base from V and 4 bases from J; junction bases left unmatched: 6. The CDR3 DNA reads as TGTGCCAGCAGCTTAGGCCCTGGGACAGGTTACAATGAGCAGTTCTTC. It encodes CASSLGPGTGYNEQFF. The entire variable domain, with the rest obtained from reference TRBV11-2 and TRBJ2-1, is as follows: EAGVAQSPRYKIIEKRQSVAFWCNPISGHATLYWYQQILGQGPKLLIQFQNNGVVDDSQLPKDRFSAERLKGVDSTLKIQPAKLEDSAVYLCASSLGPGTGYNEQFFGPGTRLTVL.

Regarding this clone: Additional DNA sequences in this sample encode the identical CDR3. J is TRBJ2-7 and V is TRBV6-5; D remains unclear. The germline gives CDR1 MNHEY, CDR2 SVGAGI. The CDR3 is made up of 12 amino acids. V gave up 3 bases and J gave up 0 bases, with 3 bases separating them. CDR3 nucleotides: TGTGCCAGCAGTTATGACTCCTACGAGCAGTACTTC. Translation gives CASSYDSYEQYF.

The chain is built from TRBV5-4 and TRBJ1-1; no reliable D call. The germline V gene has CDR1 SGHNT and CDR2 YYREEE (reference sequence). The CDR3 covers 14 residues. V was trimmed by 0 bases and J by 4 bases, leaving 10 bases between them. CDR3 nucleotides: TGTGCCAGCAGCTTGGGACTGCACCGCACTGAAGCTTTCTTT. Amino acid sequence: CASSLGLHRTEAFF.

The V call is TRBV7-2, the J call TRBJ2-7, with 9 bases matching TRBD2. V trimming: 1 base; J trimming: 5 bases; junction bases outside the gene matches: 6. The CDR3 covers 15 residues. Germline CDR1 SGHTA, CDR2 FQGNSA. CDR3 coding DNA: TGTGCCAGCAGCTTAGTATTGCGGGAGGGGAACGAGCAGTACTTC. Translating it yields CASSLVLREGNEQYF.

The V call is TRBV27, the J call TRBJ2-3; the D gene is possibly TRBD2 (5 bases). This CDR3 is built from 18 residues. Germline V gives CDR1 MNHEY, CDR2 SMNVEV (reference sequence). Deletions cut 0 bases from V and 0 bases from J, with 16 bases between. CDR3: CASSLSAGRSPSTDTQYF. DNA of the CDR3: TGTGCCAGCAGTTTATCAGCTGGGAGATCCCCTAGCACAGATACGCAGTATTTT.

The rearrangement links TRBV27 to TRBJ2-7; the match to TRBD1 covers 7 bases. This CDR3 has 13 amino acids. V was clipped by 2 bases and J by 6 bases; unmatched bases: 4. Germline V CDR1 and CDR2: MNHEY, SMNVEV (reference sequence). CDR3 DNA sequence: TGTGCCAGCAGTTTAATGGGACAGCCCGAGCAGTACTTC. Protein product: CASSLMGQPEQYF.

The chain links TRBV9 to TRBJ1-1; D uncertain. The CDR3 spans 12 residues. Germline assignment: CDR1 SGDLS and CDR2 YYNGEE. The ends were cut back, 4 bases at V and 6 bases at J, with 10 bases in the middle. CDR3 sequence (DNA): TGTGCCAGCAGCCCCTCGAGCGCTGAAGCTTTCTTT. Translated, it gives CASSPSSAEAFF.

The chain combines TRBV2 with TRBJ1-1, with 8 bases fitting TRBD1. The CDR3 has 16 amino acids. V shed 6 bases, J shed 1 base, and the junction held 10 bases outside the gene matches. CDR1 and CDR2 from the germline V gene are SNHLY and FYNNEI. In nucleotides, the CDR3 is TGTGCCAGCAGCGCAGGGGGCGAGGACGGGAACACTGAAGCTTTCTTT. It yields the protein CASSAGGEDGNTEAFF.

CDR3 loop: CASSEKDVGKLVSYNEQFF. In nucleotides, the CDR3 is TGTGCCAGCAGTGAAAAGGATGTAGGCAAACTAGTATCCTACAATGAGCAGTTCTTC. The chain recombines TRBV6-1 with TRBJ2-1; weak D call: TRBD2 (5 bases). Trimming cost V 2 bases and J 1 base, with 21 bases left between them. Germline lookup yields CDR1 MNHNS and CDR2 SASEGT. The CDR3 spans 19 residues.

The chain carries TRBV27 and TRBJ1-6, with 9 bases fitting TRBD1. Germline V gene lookup returns CDR1 MNHEY and CDR2 SMNVEV (reference sequence). Trimming removed 0 bases from V and 16 bases from J; junction bases left unmatched: 4. The CDR3 has 13 amino acids. In nucleotides, the CDR3 is TGTGCCAGCAGTTTATCATCAGGGACAGGGCTCCACTTT. As protein: CASSLSSGTGLHF.

The chain employs TRBV5-6 and TRBJ2-2; TRBD1 matches at 9 bases. V was pared by 0 bases and J by 6 bases, with 3 bases of the junction left unmatched. This CDR3 is 15 amino acids long. The germline V gene has CDR1 SGHDT and CDR2 YYEEEE. CDR3 loop: CASSLGTGVSGELFF. The CDR3 nucleotides read TGTGCCAGCAGCTTGGGGACAGGGGTCTCCGGGGAGCTGTTTTTT. Filled out from reference TRBV5-6 and TRBJ2-2, the complete variable domain reads DAGVTQSPTHLIKTRGQQVTLRCSPKSGHDTVSWYQQALGQGPQFIFQYYEEEERQRGNFPDRFSGHQFPNYSSELNVNALLLGDSALYLCASSLGTGVSGELFFGEGSRLTVL.

The chain is built from TRBV7-9 and TRBJ2-5; TRBD1 agrees at 7 bases. Germline CDR1 SEHNR, CDR2 FQNEAQ (reference sequence). V shed 5 bases and J 4 bases; nucleotides not matched to a gene: 10. This CDR3 spans 15 amino acids. The CDR3 is CASSMGTVYTETQYF. Here the CDR3 DNA reads TGTGCCAGCAGCATGGGGACAGTTTATACAGAGACCCAGTACTTC.

The V gene is TRBV28, the J gene TRBJ2-2; a weak D match, TRBD2 (6 bases). CDR1 is MDHEN and CDR2 is SYDVKM in the germline V gene. Trimming cost V 2 bases and J 10 bases, with 14 bases left between them. The CDR3 contains 14 residues. The CDR3 DNA reads TGTGCCAGCAGTTTAAGGGGAGGAACGGAGGAGCTGTTTTTT. Its translation: CASSLRGGTEELFF. Full variable domain (missing parts from reference TRBV28 and TRBJ2-2): DVKVTQSSRYLVKRTGEKVFLECVQDMDHENMFWYRQDPGLGLRLIYFSYDVKMKEKGDIPEGYSVSREKKERFSLILESASTNQTSMYLCASSLRGGTEELFFGEGSRLTVL.

The chain couples TRBV6-5 to TRBJ1-1, with a tentative D call TRBD1 (6 bases). The ends were cut back, 7 bases at V and 8 bases at J, with 20 bases in the middle. The CDR3 loop spans 14 amino acids. Germline CDR1 MNHEY, CDR2 SVGAGI. The CDR3 spells CASTAEGGADEAFF. The DNA for the CDR3 is TGTGCCAGCACCGCGGAGGGGGGGGCAGACGAAGCTTTCTTT.

The table lists this clone with a count of one. V gene TRBV2 combines with J gene TRBJ2-7; 7 bases are a match to TRBD2. The V and J ends lost 2 bases and 0 bases, in that order; junction bases with no gene match: 4. This CDR3 is built from 15 residues. Germline CDR1 reads SNHLY; CDR2 reads FYNNEI. In nucleotides, the CDR3 is TGTGCCAGCAGTGAAAGAAGCGGGGACTCCTACGAGCAGTACTTC. Protein product: CASSERSGDSYEQYF.

For this clone: Other nucleotide sequences from this sample produce the same CDR3. The chain links TRBV6-5 to TRBJ2-6; no definite D call. The V end lost 0 bases, the J end lost 0 bases, and 3 bases lay between the germline ends. This CDR3 region has 15 residues. Germline values: CDR1 MNHEY, CDR2 SVGAGI. CDR3 in amino acids: CASSYSVSGANVLTF. For the CDR3, the DNA is TGTGCCAGCAGTTACTCGGTCTCTGGGGCCAACGTCCTGACTTTC.

A single count supports this clone. J is TRBJ1-1 and V is TRBV9; possible D gene TRBD1, 5 bases. This CDR3 is built from 15 residues. V lost 3 bases and J 1 base, leaving 13 bases between the germline ends. Germline V gene sequence: CDR1 SGDLS, CDR2 YYNGEE. CDR3 region: CASSEGPRGNTEAFF. The CDR3 DNA reads as TGTGCCAGCAGCGAGGGACCCCGTGGGAACACTGAAGCTTTCTTT. The whole variable domain, remainder taken from reference TRBV9 and TRBJ1-1, is DSGVTQTPKHLITATGQRVTLRCSPRSGDLSVYWYQQSLDQGLQFLIQYYNGEERAKGNILERFSAQQFPDLHSELNLSSLELGDSALYFCASSEGPRGNTEAFFGQGTRLTVV.

The chain employs TRBV7-3 and TRBJ1-5; D may be TRBD1 (5 bases). Trimming removed 1 base from V and 1 base from J, with 8 bases in between. The CDR3 sequence is 15 residues long. Germline-derived CDR1 and CDR2 are SGHTA and FQGTGA. CDR3 amino acids: CASSLNGGSNQPQHF. The CDR3 nucleotides are TGTGCCAGCAGCTTAAACGGGGGGAGCAATCAGCCCCAGCATTTT.

The rearrangement links TRBV28 to TRBJ1-2; D is unclear. Between the trimmed V and J ends, which lost 2 bases and 8 bases, there was a span of 15 bases. CDR3 size: 14 residues. Germline loops: CDR1 MDHEN, CDR2 SYDVKM. The CDR3 DNA follows: TGTGCCAGCAGTTTAAGAGGGTCGATAGAAGGCTACACCTTC. Encoded protein: CASSLRGSIEGYTF.

The chain uses TRBV4-2 and TRBJ2-7; TRBD2 matches 15 bases. This CDR3 has 18 residues. The ends lost 4 bases at V and 0 bases at J; junction bases unmatched: 7. Germline V gene data show CDR1 as LGHNA and CDR2 as YNFKEQ. CDR3 DNA: TGTGCCAGCAGCCCGGGACTAGCGGGGGGCGAACTCTCCTACGAGCAGTACTTC. This sequence encodes CASSPGLAGGELSYEQYF.

For the CDR3, the DNA is TGTGCCAGCAGGGGATACGGGAAAAACACCATATATTTT. This encodes CASRGYGKNTIYF. The chain links TRBV27 to TRBJ1-3, with D unresolved. Germline V gene lookup returns CDR1 MNHEY and CDR2 SMNVEV (reference sequence). This CDR3 has 13 amino acids. With 6 bases removed from V and 6 bases from J, the gap between germline ends came to 12 bases.